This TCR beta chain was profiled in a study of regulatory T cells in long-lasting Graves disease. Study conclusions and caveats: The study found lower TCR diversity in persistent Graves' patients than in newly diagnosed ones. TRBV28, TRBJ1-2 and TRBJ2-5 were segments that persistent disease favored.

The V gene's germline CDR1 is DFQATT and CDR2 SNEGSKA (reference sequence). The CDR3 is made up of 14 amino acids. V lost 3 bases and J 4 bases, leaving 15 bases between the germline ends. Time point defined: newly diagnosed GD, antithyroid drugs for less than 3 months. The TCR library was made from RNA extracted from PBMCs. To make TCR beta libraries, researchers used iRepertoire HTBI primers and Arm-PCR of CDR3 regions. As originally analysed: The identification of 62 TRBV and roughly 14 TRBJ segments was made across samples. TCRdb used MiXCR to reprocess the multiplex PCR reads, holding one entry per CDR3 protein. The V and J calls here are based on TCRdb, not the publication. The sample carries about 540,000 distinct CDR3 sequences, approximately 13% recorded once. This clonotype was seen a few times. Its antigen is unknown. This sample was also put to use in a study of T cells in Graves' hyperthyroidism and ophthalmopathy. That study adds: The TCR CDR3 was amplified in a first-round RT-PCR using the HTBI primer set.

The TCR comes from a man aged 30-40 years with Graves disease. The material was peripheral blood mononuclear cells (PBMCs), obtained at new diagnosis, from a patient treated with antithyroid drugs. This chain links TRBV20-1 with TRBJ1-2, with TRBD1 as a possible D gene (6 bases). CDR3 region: CSASGGQASYGYTF. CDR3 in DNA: TGCAGTGCTAGCGGGGGGCAGGCGAGCTATGGCTACACCTTC.